In this sample, the clone carrying this T cell receptor (beta chain) turned up a few times. Its antigen is not identified. Trimming left V 3 bases short and J 3 bases short, with 9 bases between. The CDR3 sequence is 14 residues long. CDR1 and CDR2 (germline): MDHEN, SYDVKM. Here immunoSEQ multiplex PCR was the method, and the copy in TCRdb shows in-frame clones only, minus some. The sample holds more than 80,000 clones, about 88% seen once. The data were obtained in a study of graft-versus-host responses after intestinal transplantation. Study-level information: Each patient got anti-thymocyte globulin induction, then tacrolimus and steroids for roughly 3 years. Study findings and constraints: GvH clones detected in recipient marrow included some appearing first in ileum or blood. Those patients showing graft-donor T cell macrochimerism displayed high graft-versus-host to host-versus-graft clonal ratios in allografts. After transplant, early declines in HvG clones were associated with peak levels of circulating GvH clones.

The starting material was unstimulated CD4+ T cells sorted from spleen or lymph node cells, obtained before intestinal transplant. The V and J genes are TRBV28 and TRBJ1-3; D perhaps matches TRBD1 (6 bases). The TCR comes from a human donor who received an intestinal transplant. DNA of the CDR3: TGTGCCAGCAGTTTCGGGGGGCTTGGAAACACCATATATTTT. It encodes CASSFGGLGNTIYF.